The 15 T cell receptor beta chains presented below share a single source sample, sequenced in a study of vaccination and CD4 T cells after COVID-19. The antigens for these receptors are not known. An Oncomine TCR Beta short-read assay was used to sequence the DNA from cultured CD4+ T cells. TCRdb passed the PCR reads through MiXCR, listing each CDR3 protein once. There are about 5,700 distinct CDR3 sequences in the sample; 35% to 45% occur only once, and about 51% lies in the top ten. Specified treatment: approximately nine-day PBMC culture with coronavirus spike peptide pools or control peptides (ViraFEST assay). Researchers collected the unexposed donor's CD4+ T cells before the COVID-19 pandemic (2011-2018). Sequenced input: CD4+ T cells from blood, cultured in vitro. The source of these receptors is a human donor in good health.

This chain joins TRBV20-1 and TRBJ1-1; 7 bases align to TRBD1. The CDR3 runs 14 residues. The germline gives CDR1 DFQATT, CDR2 SNEGSKA (reference sequence). Germline trimming cut 5 bases from V and 4 bases from J; bases unmatched to any gene: 10. The CDR3 sequence: CSAGREGAGTEAFF. Here the CDR3 DNA reads TGCAGTGCTGGAAGGGAGGGGGCGGGCACTGAAGCTTTCTTT.

V is TRBV20-1 and J is TRBJ2-5; 13 nucleotides match TRBD2. The germline CDR1 and CDR2 sequences are DFQATT and SNEGSKA (reference sequence). V lost 1 base and J lost 2; bases outside the gene matches: 7. The CDR3 runs 17 residues. CDR3 nucleotides: TGCAGTGCTAGAGGGGCTACTAGCGGGGGGGCGCAAGAGACCCAGTACTTC. This codes for CSARGATSGGAQETQYF.

The chain has TRBV20-1 and TRBJ2-2, with 10 bases matching TRBD1. The CDR3 totals 15 residues. Germline CDR1 DFQATT, CDR2 SNEGSKA (reference sequence). With V trimmed by 5 bases and J by 7 bases, 10 bases remained unmatched. CDR3 in amino acids: CSAAWTGGTDGELFF. In DNA, the CDR3 is TGCAGTGCTGCCTGGACAGGGGGAACGGACGGGGAGCTGTTTTTT.

This sequence joins TRBV19 and TRBJ1-5; 10 nucleotides agree with TRBD1. The CDR3 covers 15 residues. Germline V gene data show CDR1 as LNHDA and CDR2 as SQIVND (reference sequence). V shed 3 bases, J shed 9 bases, and the junction held 8 bases outside the gene matches. CDR3 coding DNA: TGTGCCAGTAGTATGGAGGGACAGGGGATTAGGCCCCAGCATTTT. Its translation: CASSMEGQGIRPQHF.

The J gene is TRBJ2-1, the V gene TRBV6-4, with 12 positions matching TRBD2. Germline CDR1 reads MRHNA; CDR2 reads SNTAGT. J was trimmed by 6 bases and V by 3 bases; bases with no gene match: 0. This CDR3 has 14 residues. In DNA form, the CDR3 reads TGTGCCAGCAGTGAACTAGCGGGGGGCAATGAGCAGTTCTTC. Protein sequence: CASSELAGGNEQFF.

This clonotype came up once. The V gene is TRBV19, the J gene TRBJ1-3; D remains ambiguous. The CDR3 extends over 13 amino acids. Germline lookup yields CDR1 LNHDA and CDR2 SQIVND (reference sequence). V lost 6 bases, J lost 4 bases, and 10 bases lay in between. CDR3 coding DNA: TGTGCCAGTAGCAAGGATGGGGGAAACACCATATATTTT. As protein: CASSKDGGNTIYF. Full variable domain (remainder filled in from reference TRBV19 and TRBJ1-3): DGGITQSPKYLFRKEGQNVTLSCEQNLNHDAMYWYRQDPGQGLRLIYYSQIVNDFQKGDIAEGYSVSREKKESFPLTVTSAQKNPTAFYLCASSKDGGNTIYFGEGSWLTVV.

The sample holds a few counts of this clonotype. The chain uses TRBV6-2 or TRBV6-3 and TRBJ1-2, with a weak D call TRBD1 (6 bases). This CDR3 is 13 amino acids long. Germline loops: CDR1 MNHEY, CDR2 SVGEGT. Trimming cost V 6 bases and J 5 bases, with 13 bases left between them. In DNA form, the CDR3 reads TGTGCCAGCAGCAATGGACAGCTTTATGGCTACACCTTC. It yields the protein CASSNGQLYGYTF.

The V and J genes are TRBV12-3 or TRBV12-4 and TRBJ1-2; the D is unclear. The CDR3 is 12 amino acids. The V and J ends lost 3 bases and 0 bases respectively, with 2 bases between them. The CDR3 spells CASSFTNYGYTF. The CDR3 nucleotides read TGTGCCAGCAGTTTTACTAACTATGGCTACACCTTC.

The chain employs TRBV11-3 and TRBJ2-7; no firm D call. CDR3 length equals 15 residues. CDR1 and CDR2 (germline): SGHNT, YENEEA. Trimming pared 9 bases from V and 0 bases from J, leaving 18 bases between. The CDR3 region has the DNA TGTGCCAGTAACTTTGGGCTCCCAATCTCCTACGAGCAGTACTTC. Translation gives CASNFGLPISYEQYF.

V gene TRBV11-2 combines with J gene TRBJ1-1; no reliable D call. The CDR3 sequence is 14 residues long. V shed 4 bases and J shed 1 base, with 10 bases lying between them. Germline CDR1 and CDR2: SGHAT and FQNNGV. CDR3 coding DNA: TGTGCCAGCAGCTCCGGCGAGCCGAACACTGAAGCTTTCTTT. Amino acid sequence: CASSSGEPNTEAFF. The entire variable domain, with the rest obtained from reference TRBV11-2 and TRBJ1-1, is as follows: EAGVAQSPRYKIIEKRQSVAFWCNPISGHATLYWYQQILGQGPKLLIQFQNNGVVDDSQLPKDRFSAERLKGVDSTLKIQPAKLEDSAVYLCASSSGEPNTEAFFGQGTRLTVV.

The J gene is TRBJ1-1, the V gene TRBV20-1, with 7 nucleotides matching TRBD1. Germline-derived CDR1 and CDR2 are DFQATT and SNEGSKA (reference sequence). The V and J ends lost 2 bases and 1 base, in that order; junction bases with no gene match: 7. The CDR3 is made up of 15 amino acids. The chain's CDR3 is CSARNRGGGNTEAFF. CDR3 DNA: TGCAGTGCTAGAAACAGGGGAGGAGGGAACACTGAAGCTTTCTTT.

The chain links TRBV6-1 to TRBJ1-2; D might be TRBD1 (5 bases). Per the germline V gene, CDR1 is MNHNS and CDR2 is SASEGT. CDR3 length: 12 amino acids. Trimming removed 8 bases from V and 2 bases from J, with 9 bases in between. The DNA for the CDR3 is TGTGCCAGCCCGGGGCAGAACTATGGCTACACCTTC. This gives the protein CASPGQNYGYTF.

The sample holds a few counts of this clonotype. One junction end does not reproduce the germline sequence, and a read error may be involved. The chain couples TRBV7-7 to TRBJ2-7, with D possibly matching TRBD2 (6 bases). The CDR3 length is 11 residues. Per germline, CDR1 SSHAT and CDR2 FNYEAQ (reference sequence). The CDR3 sequence: CASSGGAEQYF. In nucleotides, the CDR3 is TGTGCTAGCAGTGGCGGGGCCGAGCAGTACTTC.

On this clonotype: The junction shows a germline mismatch at one end, possibly a read error. The chain has TRBV10-3 and TRBJ2-3; possibly TRBD1 for D (6 bases). The CDR3 is made up of 13 amino acids. Per germline, CDR1 ENHRY and CDR2 SYGVKD. This CDR3 is CAISEPRTETQYF. The CDR3 coding sequence is TGTGCCATCAGTGAGCCGCGGACAGAAACGCAGTATTTT.

The chain joins TRBV21-1 to TRBJ2-5; the table's D gene call, TRBD1, was not cross checked with the DNA. TRBV21-1 is deemed a pseudogene. The CDR3 runs to 14 residues. The CDR3 loop is CASFSWSGEETQYF. DNA of the CDR3: TGTGCCAGCTTTAGTTGGTCGGGGGAAGAGACCCAGTACTTC.